These 30 T cell receptor beta chains share one sample of origin, sequenced in a study of blood T cell repertoires in COVID-19. Generated by immunoSEQ multiplex PCR, the TCRdb table keeps only in-frame clones and is missing some. This repertoire shows 25,000 to 30,000 clones, around 92% found once; its top ten account for 0.8% to 0.9%. Material for sequencing was peripheral blood. The receptors derive from a woman between 65 and 79 years old with COVID-19, enrolled during active disease.

The chain recombines TRBV19 with TRBJ2-7; perhaps TRBD1 as D (6 bases). The ends were cut back, 3 bases at V and 2 bases at J, with 14 bases in the middle. The CDR3 consists of 15 residues. Germline assignment: CDR1 LNHDA and CDR2 SQIVND (reference sequence). CDR3 sequence reads: CASSIGAGDTYEQYF. In DNA, the CDR3 is TGTGCCAGTAGTATCGGGGCAGGGGACACCTACGAGCAGTACTTC.

The genes are TRBV6-5 and TRBJ2-7, with 10 nucleotides matching TRBD1. V lost 5 bases and J lost 3; bases outside the gene matches: 4. CDR3 length: 14 residues. Germline V lookup: CDR1 MNHEY, CDR2 SVGAGI. In nucleotides, the CDR3 is TGTGCCAGCAGTCGGGGGGACAGGGGCTACGAGCAGTACTTC. This encodes CASSRGDRGYEQYF.

The chain uses TRBV30 and TRBJ2-2; D may be TRBD2 (6 bases). The ends were cut back, 5 bases at V and 0 bases at J, with 16 bases in the middle. Germline CDR1 is GTSNPN and CDR2 is SVGIG (reference sequence). The CDR3 is made up of 16 amino acids. CDR3 nucleotide sequence: TGTGCCTGGGGTCCAGCGGGTTCCGCGAACACCGGGGAGCTGTTTTTT. This encodes CAWGPAGSANTGELFF.

V and J are TRBV27 and TRBJ1-2; D not resolved. V was clipped by 6 bases and J by 8 bases, with 16 bases between them. This CDR3 comprises 13 residues. CDR1 is MNHEY, CDR2 SMNVEV, per germline (reference sequence). The CDR3, as DNA: TGTGCCAGCAGAGCGTTTGAGACGAACGGCTACACCTTC. It specifies CASRAFETNGYTF.

The V gene is TRBV11-2, the J gene TRBJ1-4; 9 nucleotides agree with TRBD1. The CDR3 consists of 17 residues. The V and J ends lost 6 bases and 0 bases, in that order; junction bases with no gene match: 8. The germline V gene encodes CDR1 SGHAT and CDR2 FQNNGV. CDR3 residues: CASRTGTGYATNEKLFF. The CDR3 DNA follows: TGTGCCAGCAGGACAGGGACAGGGTATGCAACTAATGAAAAACTGTTTTTT.

The chain has TRBV2 and TRBJ2-5; D might be TRBD2 (5 bases). V lost 4 bases, J lost 5 bases, and 14 bases lay in between. This CDR3 is built from 14 residues. The germline CDR1 and CDR2 sequences are SNHLY and FYNNEI. The CDR3 sequence is CASSAVSGGETQYF. CDR3 coding DNA: TGTGCCAGCAGTGCCGTTTCCGGCGGGGAGACCCAGTACTTC.

This chain uses TRBV2 with TRBJ2-6, with D uncertain. Germline assignment: CDR1 SNHLY and CDR2 FYNNEI. This CDR3 region has 13 residues. Trimming took 10 bases from V and 0 from J, leaving 7 bases between them. The chain's CDR3 is CATVYSGANVLTF. The CDR3 region has the DNA TGTGCCACCGTGTACTCTGGGGCCAACGTCCTGACTTTC. Based on the CDR3 plus reference TRBV2 and TRBJ2-6, the full variable domain is EPEVTQTPSHQVTQMGQEVILRCVPISNHLYFYWYRQILGQKVEFLVSFYNNEISEKSEIFDDQFSVERPDGSNFTLKIRSTKLEDSAMYFCATVYSGANVLTFGAGSRLTVL.

The count of this clone is one. The chain employs TRBV5-4 and TRBJ2-3; 7 bases map to TRBD2. This CDR3 has 16 amino acids. CDR1 and CDR2 (germline): SGHNT, YYREEE (reference sequence). With 3 bases clipped from V and 2 bases from J, the junction kept 9 bases outside the gene matches. The CDR3 nucleotides are TGTGCCAGCAGCTGGGGGGGAATCGGCGCCACAGATACGCAGTATTTT. It specifies CASSWGGIGATDTQYF.

This sequence joins TRBV19 and TRBJ2-1, with 8 bases lining up with TRBD2. Trimming cost V 3 bases and J 1 base; bases outside gene matches: 5. The CDR3 covers 16 residues. Germline V CDR1 and CDR2: LNHDA, SQIVND (reference sequence). CDR3 nucleotides: TGTGCCAGTAGTATCGGGGGACTAGGGTCCTACAATGAGCAGTTCTTC. Its translation is CASSIGGLGSYNEQFF.

This rearrangement joins TRBV5-1 to TRBJ1-4, with 8 bases lining up with TRBD1. With 4 bases clipped from V and 3 bases from J, the junction kept 11 bases outside the gene matches. The germline gives CDR1 SGHRS, CDR2 YFSETQ. The CDR3 runs 17 residues. The CDR3 DNA reads TGCGCCAGCAGCGGGGGGACAGGCGGAAGTTCTAATGAAAAACTGTTTTTT. This sequence encodes CASSGGTGGSSNEKLFF.

V gene TRBV28 combines with J gene TRBJ2-4; 10 bases fit TRBD2. Looked up from germline, CDR1 is MDHEN and CDR2 is SYDVKM. Unmatched junction bases numbered 2, after V lost 2 bases and J lost 1 base. This CDR3 has 16 amino acids. The CDR3 here is CASSLVLAGAKNIQYF. The CDR3 nucleotides read TGTGCCAGCAGTTTAGTACTAGCGGGGGCCAAAAACATTCAGTACTTC.

V usage is TRBV5-1 and J usage is TRBJ1-1; tentatively, D is TRBD1 (5 bases). Germline V CDR1 and CDR2: SGHRS, YFSETQ. The ends were cut back, 2 bases at V and 1 base at J, with 24 bases in the middle. This CDR3 contains 19 residues. The CDR3, as DNA: TGCGCCAGCAGCTTCGGGAGTGGACGGCCGGGACCGACGAACACTGAAGCTTTCTTT. This translates into CASSFGSGRPGPTNTEAFF.

The chain joins TRBV7-9 to TRBJ1-2; 9 nucleotides align to TRBD1. The junction had 5 bases not matched to a gene; V was cut back by 1 base and J by 8 bases. The length of the CDR3 is 14 residues. Germline V gene lookup returns CDR1 SEHNR and CDR2 FQNEAQ (reference sequence). The CDR3: CASSLEQGAGGYTF. In nucleotides, the CDR3 is TGTGCCAGCAGCTTAGAACAGGGGGCCGGGGGCTACACCTTC.

The rearrangement joins TRBV11-3 to TRBJ1-1, with no clear D. This CDR3 comprises 13 residues. The germline CDR1 and CDR2 sequences are SGHNT and YENEEA. V was trimmed by 5 bases and J by 3 bases, leaving 10 bases between them. The DNA for the CDR3 is TGTGCCAGCAGCCTCAATCGCGACACTGAAGCTTTCTTT. It codes for CASSLNRDTEAFF.

This sequence joins TRBV3-1 (or the pseudogene TRBV3-2) and TRBJ1-6; tentative D call: TRBD1 (5 bases). V was trimmed by 4 bases and J by 9 bases, leaving 16 bases between them. CDR3 length: 15 amino acids. Germline-derived CDR1 and CDR2 are LGHDT and YNNKEL (reference sequence). The CDR3 region is CASSPQAGPGSPLHF. In DNA, the CDR3 is TGTGCCAGCAGCCCGCAAGCAGGGCCCGGTTCACCCCTCCACTTT.

This rearrangement joins TRBV6-5 to TRBJ2-1; D possibly corresponds to TRBD2 (5 bases). The germline V gene encodes CDR1 MNHEY and CDR2 SVGAGI. Trimming took 7 bases from V and 7 from J, leaving 14 bases between them. The CDR3 contains 13 residues. The CDR3 coding sequence is TGTGCCAGCAAGCGGAATGGGTTAAATGAGCAGTTCTTC. Translation gives CASKRNGLNEQFF.

In this sample, this clone turned up a few times. V is TRBV6-5 and J is TRBJ1-4; 9 nucleotides line up with TRBD1. Germline-derived CDR1 and CDR2 are MNHEY and SVGAGI. The CDR3 runs 13 residues. Unmatched junction bases numbered 3, after V lost 6 bases and J lost 7 bases. The CDR3 protein is CASRPGQGEKLFF. For the CDR3, the DNA is TGTGCCAGCAGGCCGGGACAGGGTGAAAAACTGTTTTTT.

This chain links TRBV5-4 with TRBJ2-7; 7 bases are shared with TRBD2. The CDR3 is 15 amino acids. J lost 6 bases, V lost 0 bases, and 9 bases had no gene match. Germline V gene data show CDR1 as SGHNT and CDR2 as YYREEE (reference sequence). CDR3 sequence: CASSLGREPRVEQYF. CDR3 in DNA: TGTGCCAGCAGCTTGGGGCGGGAGCCCCGGGTCGAGCAGTACTTC.

The chain recombines TRBV28 with TRBJ1-2, with TRBD1 matching over 7 bases. The CDR3 covers 16 residues. Germline-derived CDR1 and CDR2 are MDHEN and SYDVKM. V lost 3 bases to trimming and J lost 2 bases; unmatched junction nucleotides: 9. DNA for the CDR3: TGTGCCAGCAGTTTGGAAGGGGGCGTCCTAAACTATGGCTACACCTTC. This codes for CASSLEGGVLNYGYTF.

The CDR3 sequence: CASSPGLAGGRNEQFF. In DNA, the CDR3 is TGTGCCAGTAGTCCCGGACTAGCGGGTGGTAGAAATGAGCAGTTCTTC. This chain uses TRBV19 with TRBJ2-1, with 11 bases aligning to TRBD2. CDR1 and CDR2 from the germline V gene are LNHDA and SQIVND (reference sequence). CDR3 size: 16 residues. The V and J ends lost 5 bases and 7 bases, in that order; junction bases with no gene match: 10.

The rearrangement links TRBV9 to TRBJ2-1; TRBD2 matches 9 bases. V was clipped by 8 bases and J by 13 bases; unmatched bases: 13. The CDR3 consists of 13 residues. Germline lookup yields CDR1 SGDLS and CDR2 YYNGEE. The CDR3 loop is CASGVEDSGSQFF. DNA for the CDR3: TGTGCCAGTGGGGTCGAGGATAGCGGGAGTCAGTTCTTC.

The gene calls are TRBV11-2 and TRBJ1-2; D call uncertain. The CDR3 length is 14 residues. The V and J ends lost 1 base and 0 bases respectively, with 6 bases between them. The germline gives CDR1 SGHAT, CDR2 FQNNGV. CDR3 residues: CASSLAPANYGYTF. CDR3 bases: TGTGCCAGCAGCTTAGCGCCAGCTAACTATGGCTACACCTTC.

This chain uses TRBV3-1 (or the pseudogene TRBV3-2) with TRBJ1-3; 10 nucleotides agree with TRBD1. The CDR3 runs 19 residues. Germline CDR1 reads LGHDT; CDR2 reads YNNKEL (reference sequence). Trimming took 2 bases from V and 0 from J; bases not matched to a gene: 10. The CDR3 region has the DNA TGTGCCAGCAGCCAATTTGGGACAGGGGCGCCCAGCTCTGGAAACACCATATATTTT. As protein: CASSQFGTGAPSSGNTIYF.

The CDR3 DNA follows: TGCGCCAGCAGCTTGGTTGGGACAGGGGTCTACGAGCAGTACTTC. This codes for CASSLVGTGVYEQYF. This rearrangement joins TRBV5-1 to TRBJ2-7; 10 nucleotides match TRBD1. This CDR3 comprises 15 residues. Germline CDR1 is SGHRS and CDR2 is YFSETQ. Losses at the gene ends were 0 bases for V and 3 bases for J; bases not matched to a gene: 3.

CDR3 in DNA: TGTGCCAGTACAGGGGGCAGAAGCTATGGCTACACCTTC. Encoded protein: CASTGGRSYGYTF. The chain links TRBV12-3 or TRBV12-4 to TRBJ1-2, with 9 bases that match TRBD1. The CDR3 runs to 13 residues. Trimming at V came to 9 bases and at J to 4 bases, leaving 6 bases not matched to a gene.

This chain connects TRBV29-1 to TRBJ1-1; D remains ambiguous. The CDR3 extends over 13 amino acids. Germline values: CDR1 SQVTM, CDR2 ANQGSEA. V lost 4 bases and J 3 bases, leaving 12 bases between the germline ends. The CDR3 region has the DNA TGCAGCGTTGTTCGGGTGTCAGACACTGAAGCTTTCTTT. This translates into CSVVRVSDTEAFF.

The V and J genes are TRBV24-1 and TRBJ2-3; D might be TRBD2 (6 bases). The germline gives CDR1 KGHDR, CDR2 SFDVKD. The CDR3 has 16 residues. V was pared by 4 bases and J by 2 bases, with 15 bases between. As DNA, the CDR3 is TGTGCCACCAGTGACTTTAGGGAGGAGGACACAGATACGCAGTATTTT. Translated: CATSDFREEDTDTQYF.

The rearrangement links TRBV25-1 to TRBJ2-5; tentatively, D is TRBD1 (5 bases). Germline values: CDR1 MGHDK, CDR2 SYGVNS. This CDR3 is 14 amino acids long. Trimming took off 8 bases at V and 0 bases at J, with 13 bases between the two ends. For the CDR3, the DNA is TGTGCCAGCGCTGACAGTCGATACCAAGAGACCCAGTACTTC. The encoded protein is CASADSRYQETQYF. Full variable domain (remainder filled in from reference TRBV25-1 and TRBJ2-5): EADIYQTPRYLVIGTGKKITLECSQTMGHDKMYWYQQDPGMELHLIHYSYGVNSTEKGDLSSESTVSRIRTEHFPLTLESARPSHTSQYLCASADSRYQETQYFGPGTRLLVL.

The chain is built from TRBV30 and TRBJ1-5; 9 bases match TRBD1. J lost 7 bases, V lost 5 bases, and 9 bases had no gene match. The length of the CDR3 is 14 residues. From germline, CDR1 is GTSNPN and CDR2 SVGIG (reference sequence). The CDR3 protein is CAWQKQGAKQPQHF. In DNA form, the CDR3 reads TGTGCCTGGCAGAAACAGGGGGCGAAACAGCCCCAGCATTTT.

The CDR3 region has the DNA TGTGCCAGCAGCTTACGGAATGAGCAGTTCTTC. Translated: CASSLRNEQFF. V is TRBV7-6 and J is TRBJ2-1, with unresolved D. The V end lost 2 bases, the J end lost 7 bases, and 3 bases lay between the germline ends. In germline, CDR1 is SGHVS, CDR2 FNYEAQ. CDR3 size: 11 residues.